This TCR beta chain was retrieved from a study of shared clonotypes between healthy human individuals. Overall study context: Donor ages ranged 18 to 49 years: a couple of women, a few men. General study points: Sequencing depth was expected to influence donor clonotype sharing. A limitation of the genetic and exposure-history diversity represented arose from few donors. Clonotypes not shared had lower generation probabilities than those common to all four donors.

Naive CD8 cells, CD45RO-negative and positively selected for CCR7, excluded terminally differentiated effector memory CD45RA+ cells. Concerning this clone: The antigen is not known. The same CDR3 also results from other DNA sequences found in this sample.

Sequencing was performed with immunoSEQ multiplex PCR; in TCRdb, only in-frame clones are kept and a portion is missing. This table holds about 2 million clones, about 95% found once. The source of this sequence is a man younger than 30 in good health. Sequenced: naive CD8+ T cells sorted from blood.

The CDR3 region is CASSQGTSGSYEQYF. CDR3 nucleotide sequence: TGTGCCAGCAGCCAAGGGACTAGCGGGAGCTACGAGCAGTACTTC. This chain joins TRBV14 and TRBJ2-7, with 13 bases aligning to TRBD2. Per germline, CDR1 SGHDN and CDR2 FVKESK. V was clipped by 1 base and J by 3 bases; unmatched bases: 0. The length of the CDR3 is 15 residues.